Described below is a single T cell receptor (beta chain) sequence and its context. This clone appeared once. Its antigen remains undetermined. Base qualities are missing; no much larger clone stands one base away. TCRbeta CDR3 regions were amplified from genomic DNA by means of the immunoSEQ Assay, a bias-controlled multiplex PCR. The original methods were these. Nucleated cell counts per sample were estimated from amplification of reference gene primers within the assay. To quantify the absolute abundance of each unique TCRbeta CDR3 rearrangement, sequence reads were collapsed and filtered. For each sample, productive Simpson clonality was calculated by taking the square root of Simpson's diversity index across productive rearrangements. Here the immuneACCESS table is served through TCRdb, limited to in-frame sequences with V and J called. Missing clones are a known gap in these copies; in checked studies unresolved V genes cover under half, and the rest lacks a known reason. The V and J calls and clone size are taken from that table; D and trimming were inferred from the DNA. The sample includes approximately 220,000 clones, with roughly 90% observed a single time. Jointly, the top ten make up about 14% of the sample.

This sample was taken from a study of blood T cell repertoires in COVID-19 (TCRdb year 2020). General notes on the study: Samples from collaborators originated in the United States, Italy and Spain and spanned both the acute and convalescent phases of COVID-19. The samples were drawn from two sources: the first 160 participants of the ongoing ImmuneRACE study, and fewer than 1,500 subjects contributed by 6 global collaborators. The repertoires were made available in a free public database intended to serve as a resource for research on the immune response to SARS-CoV-2. Deeply sampled blood TCRbeta repertoires from subjects exposed to, actively infected with, or recovered from COVID-19 were included in the dataset. The sample metadata nearly always contained a de-identified subject ID, COVID-19 status, age in years and sex. Where HLA class I and class II types were available, the types were taken from metadata supplied by the sample provider, not from assay-based typing. The material from the prospective study consisted of cDNA or gDNA derived from T cells, B-cell-depleted T cells, or PBMCs.

Sequences SGHTA (CDR1) and FQGNSA (CDR2) are obtained from the germline V gene. V and J lose 4 bases and 6 bases, and a span of 13 bases separates them. Counted from cysteine to phenylalanine, this CDR3 has 14 amino acids. Kept here is only the CDR3 DNA, which spans 42 bases and is read in frame from base 1. Results the study describes overall, beyond this receptor: Clinical and demographic metadata were provided uncurated, with the amount varying by source and participant.

Participants in the prospective study were aged 18 to 89 years, lived in 24 United States geographic areas, and enrolled through a virtual design. In the prospective study, cohorts were assigned on the basis of participant-reported clinical history obtained from a screening survey and a study questionnaire. Exposed participants were defined as having been in contact with someone with a PCR-confirmed or clinician-diagnosed COVID-19 case within 2 weeks of study entry. In the prospective study, mobile phlebotomists collected whole blood, serum and a nasopharyngeal or oropharyngeal swab from each participant. Prospective study participants could optionally give additional blood draws and questionnaires over an approximately two-month period. Blood samples from the prospective study were shipped frozen or at room temperature prior to DNA extraction.

The chain was built from TRBV7-2 and TRBJ2-1; TRBD2 is perhaps the D gene, given 5 matching bases. Sequencing input: PBMCs or T cells enriched from blood (not recorded which). The origin of this receptor is a man between 25 and 39 years old who had been exposed to COVID-19. CDR3 sequence: CASSSGLAFNEQFF. The DNA sequence is as follows: TGTGCCAGCAGCTCCGGCCTAGCTTTCAATGAGCAGTTCTTC.